This T cell receptor beta chain originates from a study of monozygotic twins with inflammatory bowel disease. This CDR3 is 14 amino acids long. Germline V CDR1 and CDR2: MNHEY, SVGAGI. Using TCRalpha and TCRbeta cDNA, the researchers carried out two nested PCRs that lasted roughly 16 and 10 cycles. TCRdb re-called the 5' RACE reads; every CDR3 protein appears as one record, without DNA. The table for this sample gives 300,000 to 450,000 distinct CDR3 sequences. The clonotype originates from a human donor with ulcerative colitis or Crohn's disease, or a healthy co-twin of an affected twin (not recorded which). The specimen was blood. This chain connects TRBV6-5 to TRBJ2-3; TCRdb's D call of TRBD1 is untestable without DNA. CDR3 in amino acids: CASSYRPRDDTQYF.